This T cell receptor (beta chain) was captured by sequencing in a study of human T cells and chemical hapten exposure. The ends lost 6 bases at V and 5 bases at J; junction bases unmatched: 4. This CDR3 has 13 residues. The germline V gene has CDR1 DFQATT and CDR2 SNEGSKA (reference sequence). Specified time point: patch test 3, about 24 weeks after DPC sensitization. Treatment reported: therapeutic diphenylcyclopropenone sensitization with weekly scalp DPC. One entry per CDR3 protein, called by TCRdb with MiXCR from the RACE reads. The sample contains about 84,000 distinct CDR3 sequences, under 14% of which appear only once. This clonotype turned up a few times.

The sample was whole blood, taken in connection with sensitization to the hapten diphenylcyclopropenone (DPC). The chain couples TRBV20-1 to TRBJ1-4; TRBD1 agrees at 9 bases. This clonotype originated in a woman in her 50s with alopecia areata. Some clones in this sample may be carry-over from other donors' samples. CDR3 nucleotides: TGCAGTGCACCACAGGGGGCGAATGAAAAACTGTTTTTT. It yields the protein CSAPQGANEKLFF.